This TCR beta chain was sequenced for a study of shared clonotypes between healthy human individuals. Study overall: Each donor contributed plates that comprised three CD4 naive, three CD4 memory, two CD8 naive and one CD8 memory.

Details on this clone: Antigen specificity is unknown.

Both subsets, CD45RA+ naive and CD45RA-negative memory, were split from the CD4+ cells. Findings of the study overall: Clonotypes not shared had lower generation probabilities than those common to all four donors.

In germline, CDR1 is SGHTA, CDR2 FQGNSA. The CDR3 is made up of 15 amino acids. The V gene lost 1 base and the J gene lost 4 bases, with 11 bases spanning the gap. Measured with immunoSEQ multiplex PCR; TCRdb has only the in-frame clones, and not every one. Among 640,000 or so clones listed, 72% were seen once. This TCR came from a young woman in good health. The sequenced sample consisted of memory CD4+ T cells sorted from blood. Specified subset: CD45RA-negative fraction. V is TRBV7-2 and J is TRBJ1-3, with D perhaps matching TRBD1 (5 bases). As DNA, the CDR3 is TGTGCCAGCAGCTTAGGATCGGGGCCCGGAAACACCATATATTTT. Amino acids: CASSLGSGPGNTIYF.